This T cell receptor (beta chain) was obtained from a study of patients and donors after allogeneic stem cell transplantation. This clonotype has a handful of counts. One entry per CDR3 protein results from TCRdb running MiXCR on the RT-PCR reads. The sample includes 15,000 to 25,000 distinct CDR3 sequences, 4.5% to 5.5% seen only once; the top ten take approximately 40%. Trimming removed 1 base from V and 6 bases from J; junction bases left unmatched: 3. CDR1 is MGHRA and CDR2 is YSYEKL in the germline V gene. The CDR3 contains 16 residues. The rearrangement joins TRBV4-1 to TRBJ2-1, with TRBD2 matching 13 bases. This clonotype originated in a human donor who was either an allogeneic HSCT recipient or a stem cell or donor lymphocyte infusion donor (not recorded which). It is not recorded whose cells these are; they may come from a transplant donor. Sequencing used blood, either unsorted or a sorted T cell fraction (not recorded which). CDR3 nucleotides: TGCGCCAGCAGCCAAGGGGGACTAGCGGGAATCAATGAGCAGTTCTTC. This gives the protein CASSQGGLAGINEQFF.